This TCR beta chain was profiled in a study of cytomegalovirus exposure and HLA in healthy donors. Study-wide background: A data release that came early held approximately 85 million unique TCRs from HLA-typed donors.

In the PCR, 60 Vbeta and 13 Jbeta primers were used. Sequenced by immunoSEQ multiplex PCR; TCRdb stores in-frame clones only, minus some. This table holds 150,000 to 200,000 clones, 70% to 85% found once. Healthy individuals who donated bone marrow served as the donors. The germline CDR1 and CDR2 sequences are SQVTM and ANQGSEA. The CDR3 is 13 amino acids. Trimming removed 6 bases from V and 0 bases from J, with 12 bases in between. This clone has more than one count but fewer than ten. This chain joins TRBV29-1 and TRBJ2-7; D possibly corresponds to TRBD2 (6 bases). This receptor was identified in a human donor in good health. The sample taken for sequencing was PBMCs. DNA of the CDR3: TGCAGCGTGGGTTCCGGGAGCTCCTACGAGCAGTACTTC. Its protein is CSVGSGSSYEQYF.